A single sample gave rise to the 22 T cell receptor beta chains below, sequenced in a study of cytomegalovirus exposure and HLA in healthy donors. With 60 Vbeta and 13 Jbeta primers, the PCR was carried out. The data were produced by immunoSEQ multiplex PCR, yet TCRdb's version contains in-frame clones alone and is incomplete. The data show around 170,000 clones, around four fifths seen once. The source material was PBMCs. The receptor source for this set is a man aged 18 to 30 in good health and CMV-seronegative.

In regard to this clone: Its ends do not fully match the called genes, so a read error is possible. This chain uses TRBV4-2 with TRBJ2-2; D is perhaps TRBD2 (6 bases). The CDR3 extends over 16 amino acids. CDR1 LGHNA and CDR2 YNFKEQ come from the germline V gene. DNA of the CDR3: TGTGCCAGCAGCCAAGTGGGGTGGGGGAACACCGGGGGGCTGTTTTTT. Its translation is CASSQVGWGNTGGLFF.

This clone occurred a few times. The chain has TRBV7-2 and TRBJ2-5; 7 nucleotides match TRBD2. CDR3 length: 16 residues. The ends lost 0 bases at V and 2 bases at J; junction bases unmatched: 6. CDR1 and CDR2 (germline): SGHTA, FQGNSA. CDR3 in amino acids: CASSLAHSGGQETQYF. The CDR3 bases are TGTGCCAGCAGCTTAGCCCATTCGGGGGGACAAGAGACCCAGTACTTC.

The chain carries TRBV18 and TRBJ2-1; 7 bases fit TRBD2. The trim removed 0 bases at V and 4 bases at J, leaving 12 bases unmatched. This CDR3 has 18 amino acids. Germline V gene data show CDR1 as KGHSH and CDR2 as LQKENI. CDR3 loop: CASSPPRDLAAPYNEQFF. The CDR3 DNA reads TGTGCCAGCTCACCACCGAGGGATCTAGCGGCCCCATACAATGAGCAGTTCTTC.

This chain uses TRBV6-1 with TRBJ1-4, with 7 bases lining up with TRBD1. The CDR3 has 15 amino acids. J was trimmed by 6 bases and V by 6 bases; bases with no gene match: 10. From germline, CDR1 is MNHNS and CDR2 SASEGT. The CDR3 here is CASRFLGGTDEKLFF. Written as DNA, the CDR3 is TGTGCCAGCAGATTCCTAGGGGGCACGGATGAAAAACTGTTTTTT.

The V gene is TRBV18, the J gene TRBJ1-1, with D possibly being TRBD1 (5 bases). CDR1 is KGHSH, CDR2 LQKENI, per germline. Trimming removed 3 bases at V and 2 bases at J, with 10 bases between. The CDR3 length is 14 residues. As DNA, the CDR3 is TGTGCCAGCTCACCCTCAGGGCGAAACACTGAAGCTTTCTTT. Protein product: CASSPSGRNTEAFF.

V usage is TRBV5-4 and J usage is TRBJ2-5, with 8 bases identical to TRBD1. Germline loops: CDR1 SGHNT, CDR2 YYREEE (reference sequence). J was trimmed by 5 bases and V by 2 bases; bases with no gene match: 8. The length of the CDR3 is 15 residues. The CDR3 bases are TGTGCCAGCAGCTTTTACGGACAGGGTCGGGAGACCCAGTACTTC. Its protein is CASSFYGQGRETQYF.

The V gene is TRBV15, the J gene TRBJ2-7, with TRBD1 as a possible D gene (5 bases). The germline V gene has CDR1 LNHNV and CDR2 YYDKDF (reference sequence). The V gene lost 1 base and the J gene lost 4 bases, with 11 bases spanning the gap. The CDR3 is made up of 14 amino acids. The CDR3 region is CATSRALQGYEQYF. In nucleotides, the CDR3 is TGTGCCACCAGCAGAGCCCTTCAGGGTTACGAGCAGTACTTC. The full variable domain, completed using reference TRBV15 and TRBJ2-7, is DAMVIQNPRYQVTQFGKPVTLSCSQTLNHNVMYWYQQKSSQAPKLLFHYYDKDFNNEADTPDNFQSRRPNTSFCFLDIRSPGLGDTAMYLCATSRALQGYEQYFGPGTRLTVT.

This chain joins TRBV2 and TRBJ2-3; 8 nucleotides match TRBD2. V shed 6 bases, J shed 2 bases, and the junction held 10 bases outside the gene matches. Germline V gene sequence: CDR1 SNHLY, CDR2 FYNNEI. The CDR3 consists of 16 residues. CDR3 in amino acids: CASSTKGTRVTDTQYF. CDR3 nucleotide sequence: TGTGCCAGCAGCACCAAGGGGACTAGAGTCACAGATACGCAGTATTTT.

The chain employs TRBV15 and TRBJ2-5; TRBD2 matches 8 bases. The V gene's germline CDR1 is LNHNV and CDR2 YYDKDF (reference sequence). The trim removed 6 bases at V and 5 bases at J, leaving 8 bases unmatched. The CDR3 has 14 residues. CDR3 loop: CATRAAGGSETQYF. In DNA form, the CDR3 reads TGTGCCACCAGAGCTGCGGGGGGAAGCGAGACCCAGTACTTC.

CDR3 region: CASSRGTANTEAFF. The CDR3 DNA sequence: TGTGCCAGCAGCAGGGGGACAGCTAACACTGAAGCTTTCTTT. The rearrangement links TRBV7-3 to TRBJ1-1; the match to TRBD1 covers 7 bases. The germline gives CDR1 SGHTA, CDR2 FQGTGA. The CDR3 is made up of 14 amino acids. V was pared by 5 bases and J by 2 bases, with 5 bases of the junction left unmatched.

This chain connects TRBV30 to TRBJ2-7, with 7 nucleotides matching TRBD1. J gave up 3 bases and V 3 bases, and 8 bases lay outside the gene matches. Per germline, CDR1 GTSNPN and CDR2 SVGIG (reference sequence). The length of the CDR3 is 14 residues. CDR3 DNA: TGTGCCTGGAGGCCTCCGACAGGGAGCTACGAGCAGTACTTC. This translates into CAWRPPTGSYEQYF.

The rearrangement uses TRBV7-9 and TRBJ1-1; D not certain. V lost 5 bases and J lost 8, with 12 bases in between. This CDR3 has 12 residues. CDR1 and CDR2 (germline): SEHNR, FQNEAQ (reference sequence). The CDR3 DNA follows: TGTGCCAGCAGCGGAGGGAGGCAGGAAGCTTTCTTT. This sequence encodes CASSGGRQEAFF.

The DNA of the CDR3 is TGTGCCAGCAGCTTTCAGGGGTCGATAACCGGGGAGCTGTTTTTT. Translated, it gives CASSFQGSITGELFF. This chain links TRBV7-9 with TRBJ2-2; a weak D match, TRBD1 (6 bases). V was cut by 3 bases and J by 5 bases, with 13 bases left in between. Germline assignment: CDR1 SEHNR and CDR2 FQNEAQ (reference sequence). CDR3 length: 15 amino acids.

The rearrangement joins TRBV7-9 to TRBJ2-1; 10 bases are shared with TRBD1. Trimming at V came to 6 bases and at J to 3 bases, leaving 5 bases not matched to a gene. Germline CDR1 reads SEHNR; CDR2 reads FQNEAQ (reference sequence). The length of the CDR3 is 15 residues. The CDR3 DNA follows: TGTGCCAGCAGTCAGGGACAGGGGCTCTACAATGAGCAGTTCTTC. Translation: CASSQGQGLYNEQFF.

This chain links TRBV2 with TRBJ2-7, with 7 bases fitting TRBD1. CDR3 length: 14 amino acids. V lost 10 bases, J lost 6 bases, and 15 bases stayed unmatched. From germline, CDR1 is SNHLY and CDR2 FYNNEI. The CDR3 bases are TGTGCCACCACGACAGGGAACGGATTGCGCGAGCAGTACTTC. This translates into CATTTGNGLREQYF.

In its sample, this clone was seen a few times. V gene TRBV7-3 combines with J gene TRBJ1-2; TRBD1 agrees at 7 bases. CDR3 size: 14 residues. Unmatched junction bases numbered 5, after V lost 6 bases and J lost 1 base. Germline V gives CDR1 SGHTA, CDR2 FQGTGA. The CDR3 DNA reads as TGTGCCAGCAGTCCGGGACAGCTTAACTATGGCTACACCTTC. Translation: CASSPGQLNYGYTF. The variable domain in full, completed from reference TRBV7-3 and TRBJ1-2, reads GAGVSQTPSNKVTEKGKYVELRCDPISGHTALYWYRQSLGQGPEFLIYFQGTGAADDSGLPNDRFFAVRPEGSVSTLKIQRTERGDSAVYLCASSPGQLNYGYTFGSGTRLTVV.

The CDR3 DNA sequence: TGTGCCAGCAGTGAAGCGCTGGGGGACAGGGACCACGAGCAGTACTTC. This translates into CASSEALGDRDHEQYF. V is TRBV6-1 and J is TRBJ2-7, with TRBD1 identical over 9 bases. Germline V lookup: CDR1 MNHNS, CDR2 SASEGT. J lost 5 bases, V lost 0 bases, and 8 bases had no gene match. This CDR3 is built from 16 residues.

This chain connects TRBV7-3 to TRBJ2-3; perhaps TRBD2 as D (5 bases). Germline CDR1 SGHTA, CDR2 FQGTGA. V lost 1 base and J lost 1, with 6 bases in between. The CDR3 is 14 residues long. The CDR3 coding sequence is TGTGCCAGCAGCTTAAGGCGGGGCACAGATACGCAGTATTTT. Its translation: CASSLRRGTDTQYF.

This chain uses TRBV11-1 with TRBJ2-6; D is possibly TRBD1 (6 bases). The CDR3 has 14 residues. The V end was cut by 5 bases, the J end by 7 bases, with 12 bases between. The germline CDR1 and CDR2 sequences are SGHAT and FQDESV (reference sequence). CDR3 amino acids: CASSRRRGANVLTF. The CDR3 DNA sequence: TGTGCCAGCAGCCGCCGCAGGGGAGCCAACGTCCTGACTTTC.

This CDR3 reads CASSRQGLSTDTQYF. The CDR3 DNA sequence: TGTGCCAGCAGTCGACAGGGGCTCTCGACAGATACGCAGTATTTT. The chain carries TRBV14 and TRBJ2-3; 8 bases map to TRBD1. The CDR3 spans 15 residues. With 6 bases clipped from V and 3 bases from J, the junction kept 8 bases outside the gene matches. The germline gives CDR1 SGHDN, CDR2 FVKESK.

The CDR3, as DNA: TGTGCTAGTGGTTTGTGGGGCGATGGCTACACCTTC. Its translation: CASGLWGDGYTF. The chain combines TRBV12-5 with TRBJ1-2, with D possibly TRBD1 on 5 matching bases. The V gene's germline CDR1 is LGHNT and CDR2 FRNRAP. Trimming left V 2 bases short and J 6 bases short, with 7 bases between. The CDR3 runs to 12 residues.

The J gene is TRBJ1-3, the V gene TRBV7-9, with D perhaps matching TRBD1 (5 bases). Germline V gives CDR1 SEHNR, CDR2 FQNEAQ (reference sequence). CDR3 size: 16 residues. Trimming pared 1 base from V and 0 bases from J, leaving 10 bases between. The CDR3 DNA is TGTGCCAGCAGCTTAGGGGCAGGGTCCTCTGGAAACACCATATATTTT. It encodes CASSLGAGSSGNTIYF.